This passage covers 22 T cell receptor beta chains from one sample sequenced in a study of blood T cell repertoires in COVID-19. Assay: immunoSEQ multiplex PCR; the TCRdb copy retains only in-frame clones and omits some. The table has 250,000 or so clones, around 84% seen once. Sequenced material: PBMCs or T cells enriched from blood (not recorded which). These TCRs come from a man in his forties or fifties who had recovered from COVID-19.

The DNA of the CDR3 is TGTGCCTGGTTCCCTGACTACCCACACGATGAGCAGTTCTTC. Protein product: CAWFPDYPHDEQFF. This chain links TRBV30 with TRBJ2-1, with D perhaps matching TRBD2 (5 bases). V dropped 5 bases and J dropped 8 bases, with 19 bases sitting between them. Germline lookup yields CDR1 GTSNPN and CDR2 SVGIG (reference sequence). The CDR3 length is 14 residues.

The V gene is TRBV27, the J gene TRBJ2-7; 11 positions agree with TRBD2. Germline lookup yields CDR1 MNHEY and CDR2 SMNVEV (reference sequence). The V and J ends lost 4 bases and 6 bases, in that order; junction bases with no gene match: 8. The CDR3 runs to 15 residues. The CDR3 region is CASSSLAGGSGEQYF. In DNA form, the CDR3 reads TGTGCCAGCAGTTCCCTAGCGGGAGGATCAGGCGAGCAGTACTTC.

The chain uses TRBV7-9 and TRBJ1-2, with TRBD1 identical over 8 bases. V lost 5 bases and J lost 1; bases outside the gene matches: 3. The CDR3 extends over 14 amino acids. CDR1 is SEHNR and CDR2 is FQNEAQ in the germline V gene (reference sequence). CDR3: CASSRDRGNYGYTF. The CDR3 bases are TGTGCCAGCAGCCGCGACAGGGGTAACTATGGCTACACCTTC.

The chain employs TRBV3-1 (or the pseudogene TRBV3-2) and TRBJ2-7, with unresolved D. This CDR3 has 14 amino acids. The V gene's germline CDR1 is LGHDT and CDR2 YNNKEL (reference sequence). With 1 base removed from V and 2 bases from J, the gap between germline ends came to 9 bases. The CDR3 is CASSQVQAPYEQYF. The CDR3 DNA follows: TGTGCCAGCAGCCAAGTTCAGGCACCCTACGAGCAGTACTTC.

The chain combines TRBV9 with TRBJ2-3; TRBD1 might be the D (6 bases). Germline assignment: CDR1 SGDLS and CDR2 YYNGEE. V dropped 0 bases and J dropped 2 bases, with 13 bases sitting between them. The CDR3 length is 16 residues. The CDR3 sequence is CASSVGNRAYTDTQYF. The CDR3 DNA is TGTGCCAGCAGCGTAGGGAACAGGGCGTACACAGATACGCAGTATTTT.

J is TRBJ1-1 and V is TRBV5-1; D is perhaps TRBD1 (6 bases). With 4 bases removed from V and 5 bases from J, the gap between germline ends came to 15 bases. Germline V gene sequence: CDR1 SGHRS, CDR2 YFSETQ. The CDR3 contains 14 residues. The CDR3 DNA reads TGCGCCAGCAGCGAAACAGGGTGGAGTACTGAAGCTTTCTTT. This encodes CASSETGWSTEAFF.

This chain links TRBV4-2 with TRBJ2-7; 10 bases match TRBD2. This CDR3 spans 18 amino acids. Per the germline V gene, CDR1 is LGHNA and CDR2 is YNFKEQ. J lost 2 bases, V lost 0 bases, and 10 bases had no gene match. CDR3 DNA: TGTGCCAGCAGCCAAGACGCCCAGCGGGGGGGGACCACCTACGAGCAGTACTTC. As protein: CASSQDAQRGGTTYEQYF.

The rearrangement links TRBV5-4 to TRBJ1-1, with a possible D match to TRBD1 (5 bases). CDR1 SGHNT and CDR2 YYREEE come from the germline V gene (reference sequence). V was shortened by 0 bases and J by 6 bases, with 12 bases between the two germline ends. The CDR3 is made up of 14 amino acids. The CDR3 loop reads CASSLVGAISEAFF. Written as DNA, the CDR3 is TGTGCCAGCAGCTTGGTAGGGGCTATTTCTGAAGCTTTCTTT. Full variable domain (outside the CDR3, taken from reference TRBV5-4 and TRBJ1-1): ETGVTQSPTHLIKTRGQQVTLRCSSQSGHNTVSWYQQALGQGPQFIFQYYREEENGRGNFPPRFSGLQFPNYSSELNVNALELDDSALYLCASSLVGAISEAFFGQGTRLTVV.

The rearrangement joins TRBV19 to TRBJ2-7, with D possibly TRBD1 on 6 matching bases. CDR1 LNHDA and CDR2 SQIVND come from the germline V gene (reference sequence). The CDR3 is 15 amino acids. Trimming removed 4 bases from V and 0 bases from J, with 13 bases in between. The CDR3 loop reads CASSRDRDISYEQYF. CDR3 nucleotide sequence: TGTGCCAGTAGTAGAGACCGGGACATCTCCTACGAGCAGTACTTC.

The rearrangement links TRBV19 to TRBJ1-2; TRBD1 agrees at 9 bases. The CDR3 runs 14 residues. CDR1 is LNHDA, CDR2 SQIVND, per germline (reference sequence). V shed 4 bases and J 7 bases; nucleotides not matched to a gene: 7. CDR3 protein: CASSTLTGGGGYTF. The CDR3 region has the DNA TGTGCCAGTAGTACTTTAACAGGGGGCGGTGGCTACACCTTC.

This chain uses TRBV29-1 with TRBJ1-2; 8 positions match TRBD1. Losses at the gene ends were 7 bases for V and 8 bases for J; bases not matched to a gene: 9. The CDR3 is made up of 12 amino acids. CDR1 and CDR2 (germline): SQVTM, ANQGSEA. The CDR3 spells CSAGQGEGGYTF. CDR3 DNA sequence: TGCAGCGCAGGACAGGGTGAAGGGGGCTACACCTTC.

This clone occurred once. The gene calls are TRBV11-2 and TRBJ1-4, with 8 bases aligning to TRBD1. Germline trimming cut 1 base from V and 7 bases from J; bases unmatched to any gene: 11. Germline-derived CDR1 and CDR2 are SGHAT and FQNNGV. The CDR3 length is 17 residues. DNA for the CDR3: TGTGCCAGCAGCTTAGTCCGTGAGGCAGGGGGCAGTGAAAAACTGTTTTTT. Translated: CASSLVREAGGSEKLFF. Looking up the rest from reference TRBV11-2 and TRBJ1-4 gives the full variable domain: EAGVAQSPRYKIIEKRQSVAFWCNPISGHATLYWYQQILGQGPKLLIQFQNNGVVDDSQLPKDRFSAERLKGVDSTLKIQPAKLEDSAVYLCASSLVREAGGSEKLFFGSGTQLSVL.

This chain links TRBV7-9 with TRBJ2-7; D is ambiguous. Germline V gene sequence: CDR1 SEHNR, CDR2 FQNEAQ (reference sequence). Trimming cost V 1 base and J 7 bases, with 8 bases left between them. CDR3 size: 12 residues. The CDR3 spells CASSLEHGEQYF. In DNA form, the CDR3 reads TGTGCCAGCAGCTTAGAACACGGGGAGCAGTACTTC.

The chain recombines TRBV19 with TRBJ1-2; TRBD1 aligns across 9 bases. Germline CDR1 and CDR2: LNHDA and SQIVND (reference sequence). There are 15 residues in the CDR3. V dropped 6 bases and J dropped 4; count of bases not matched to a gene: 9. This chain's CDR3 is CASRLGTGFGYGYTF. CDR3 nucleotides: TGTGCCAGTAGGCTAGGGACAGGGTTCGGCTATGGCTACACCTTC.

The chain employs TRBV2 and TRBJ2-1; TRBD2 aligns across 7 bases. Per the germline V gene, CDR1 is SNHLY and CDR2 is FYNNEI. The ends lost 4 bases at V and 5 bases at J; junction bases unmatched: 8. CDR3 length equals 15 residues. CDR3 coding DNA: TGTGCCAGCAGTGGACTAGCCCTACAAGACAATGAGCAGTTCTTC. Translated: CASSGLALQDNEQFF.

This chain's CDR3 is CASSSGQGGGNTIYF. CDR3 nucleotide sequence: TGTGCCAGCAGTTCTGGACAGGGGGGTGGAAACACCATATATTTT. The chain couples TRBV27 to TRBJ1-3, with 10 bases that match TRBD1. Germline loops: CDR1 MNHEY, CDR2 SMNVEV (reference sequence). The CDR3 runs to 15 residues. The V gene end was trimmed by 4 bases and the J gene end by 3 bases; junction bases not matched to a gene: 3.

The chain is built from TRBV11-1 and TRBJ2-3; 10 bases agree with TRBD2. Germline V CDR1 and CDR2: SGHAT, FQDESV (reference sequence). The V and J ends lost 3 bases and 1 base, in that order; junction bases with no gene match: 1. This CDR3 comprises 15 residues. DNA for the CDR3: TGTGCCAGCAGCTTCGGACTAGCGGGCACAGATACGCAGTATTTT. It encodes CASSFGLAGTDTQYF.

This rearrangement joins TRBV27 to TRBJ1-2; 7 positions agree with TRBD1. The V segment lost 5 bases and the J segment 3 bases; nucleotides outside the gene matches: 3. The CDR3 runs to 13 residues. Looked up from germline, CDR1 is MNHEY and CDR2 is SMNVEV (reference sequence). CDR3 sequence reads: CASSATGDYGYTF. CDR3 bases: TGTGCCAGCAGTGCAACAGGGGACTATGGCTACACCTTC.

The chain carries TRBV6-5 and TRBJ2-3, with a possible D match to TRBD2 (5 bases). The CDR3 contains 12 residues. The V end lost 7 bases, the J end lost 5 bases, and 10 bases lay between the germline ends. CDR1 MNHEY and CDR2 SVGAGI come from the germline V gene. CDR3 amino acids: CASTQSGDTQYF. For the CDR3, the DNA is TGTGCCAGCACCCAAAGCGGAGATACGCAGTATTTT.

J is TRBJ1-1 and V is TRBV28, with 7 bases aligning to TRBD1. Germline V gene sequence: CDR1 MDHEN, CDR2 SYDVKM. After removal of 6 bases from V and 4 bases from J, the junction contained 8 bases not matched to a gene. This CDR3 has 14 amino acids. CDR3 region: CASSPTGVATEAFF. The CDR3 DNA reads as TGTGCCAGCAGCCCTACAGGGGTCGCCACTGAAGCTTTCTTT. Full variable domain (remainder filled in from reference TRBV28 and TRBJ1-1): DVKVTQSSRYLVKRTGEKVFLECVQDMDHENMFWYRQDPGLGLRLIYFSYDVKMKEKGDIPEGYSVSREKKERFSLILESASTNQTSMYLCASSPTGVATEAFFGQGTRLTVV.

The chain combines TRBV4-1 with TRBJ2-1; D gene ambiguous. This CDR3 has 12 amino acids. Germline CDR1 is MGHRA and CDR2 is YSYEKL. V lost 0 bases and J 10 bases, leaving 7 bases between the germline ends. CDR3 sequence: CASSQDGPEQFF. CDR3 in DNA: TGCGCCAGCAGCCAAGATGGGCCGGAGCAGTTCTTC.

V and J are TRBV2 and TRBJ2-5, with 9 bases matching TRBD2. V dropped 5 bases and J dropped 5; count of bases not matched to a gene: 3. There are 13 residues in the CDR3. From germline, CDR1 is SNHLY and CDR2 FYNNEI. CDR3 sequence reads: CASSRGRVETQYF. In nucleotides, the CDR3 is TGTGCCAGCAGTCGCGGGAGGGTGGAGACCCAGTACTTC.